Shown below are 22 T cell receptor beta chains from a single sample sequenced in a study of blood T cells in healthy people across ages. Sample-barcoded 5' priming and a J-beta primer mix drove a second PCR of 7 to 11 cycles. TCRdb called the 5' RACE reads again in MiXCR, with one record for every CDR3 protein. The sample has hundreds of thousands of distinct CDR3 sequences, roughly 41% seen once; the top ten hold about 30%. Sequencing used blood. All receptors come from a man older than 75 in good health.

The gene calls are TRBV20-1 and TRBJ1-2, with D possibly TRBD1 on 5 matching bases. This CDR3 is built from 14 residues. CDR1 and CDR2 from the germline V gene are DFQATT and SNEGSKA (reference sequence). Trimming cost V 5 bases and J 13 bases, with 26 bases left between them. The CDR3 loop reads CSASGTPSTYGRTF. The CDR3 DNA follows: TGCAGTGCTTCCGGGACTCCCTCGACCTATGGCCGCACCTTC.

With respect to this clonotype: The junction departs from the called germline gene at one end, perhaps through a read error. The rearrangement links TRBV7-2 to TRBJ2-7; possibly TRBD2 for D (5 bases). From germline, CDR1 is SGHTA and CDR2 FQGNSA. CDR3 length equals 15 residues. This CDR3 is CVSSREVRTSYEQYF. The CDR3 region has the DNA TGTGTCAGCAGCCGGGAAGTCCGTACCTCCTACGAGCAGTACTTC.

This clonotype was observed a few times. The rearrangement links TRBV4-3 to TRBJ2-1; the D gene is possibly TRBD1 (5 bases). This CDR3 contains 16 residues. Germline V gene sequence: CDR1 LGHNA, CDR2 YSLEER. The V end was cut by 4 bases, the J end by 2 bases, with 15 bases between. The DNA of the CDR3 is TGCGCCAGCAGCCCAAATGGTAGGGGCGCCTACAATGAGCAGTTCTTC. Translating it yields CASSPNGRGAYNEQFF.

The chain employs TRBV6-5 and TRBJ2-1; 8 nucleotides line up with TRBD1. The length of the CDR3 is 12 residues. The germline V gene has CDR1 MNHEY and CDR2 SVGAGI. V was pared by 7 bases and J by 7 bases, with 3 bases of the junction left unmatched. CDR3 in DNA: TGTGCCAGCACAGACAGGGGAAATGAGCAGTTCTTC. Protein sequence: CASTDRGNEQFF.

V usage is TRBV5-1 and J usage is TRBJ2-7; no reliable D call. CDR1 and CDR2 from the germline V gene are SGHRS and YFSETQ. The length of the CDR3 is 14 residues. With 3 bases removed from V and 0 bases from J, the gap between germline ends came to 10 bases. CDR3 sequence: CASSSKGSSYEQYF. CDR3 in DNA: TGCGCCAGCAGCTCAAAGGGAAGCTCCTACGAGCAGTACTTC.

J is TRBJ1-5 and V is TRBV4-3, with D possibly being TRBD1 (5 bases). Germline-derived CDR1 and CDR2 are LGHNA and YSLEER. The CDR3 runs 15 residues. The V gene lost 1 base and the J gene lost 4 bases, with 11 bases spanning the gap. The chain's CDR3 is CASSQGSGMNQPQHF. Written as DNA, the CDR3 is TGCGCCAGCAGCCAAGGATCAGGGATGAATCAGCCCCAGCATTTT.

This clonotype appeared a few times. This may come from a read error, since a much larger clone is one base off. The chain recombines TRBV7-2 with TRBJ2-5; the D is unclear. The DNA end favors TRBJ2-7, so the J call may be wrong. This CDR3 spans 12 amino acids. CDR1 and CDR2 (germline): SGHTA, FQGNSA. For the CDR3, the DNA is TGTGCCAGCAGCTTAGTCTCTACCGAGCAGTACTTC. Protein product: CASSLVSTEQYF.

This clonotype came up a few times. CDR3 loop: CASSYMSGQFF. In nucleotides, the CDR3 is TGTGCCAGCAGTTACATGTCGGGGCAGTTCTTC. V usage is TRBV6-2 or TRBV6-3 and J usage is TRBJ2-1; D unresolved. V shed 2 bases and J shed 12 bases, with 8 bases lying between them. The CDR3 has 11 amino acids. Germline-derived CDR1 and CDR2 are MNHEY and SVGEGT.

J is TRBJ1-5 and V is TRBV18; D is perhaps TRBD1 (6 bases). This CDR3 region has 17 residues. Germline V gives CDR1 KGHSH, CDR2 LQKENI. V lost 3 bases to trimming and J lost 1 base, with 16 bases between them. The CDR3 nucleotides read TGTGCCAGCTCACCCCGACGGGGGGCAGCGAGCAATCAGCCCCAGCATTTT. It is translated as CASSPRRGAASNQPQHF.

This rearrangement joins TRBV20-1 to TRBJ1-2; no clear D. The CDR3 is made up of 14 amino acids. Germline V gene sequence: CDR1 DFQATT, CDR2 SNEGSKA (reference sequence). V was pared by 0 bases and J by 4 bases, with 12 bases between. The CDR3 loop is CSARDPSYSYGYTF. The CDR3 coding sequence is TGCAGTGCTAGAGATCCGAGTTACAGCTATGGCTACACCTTC.

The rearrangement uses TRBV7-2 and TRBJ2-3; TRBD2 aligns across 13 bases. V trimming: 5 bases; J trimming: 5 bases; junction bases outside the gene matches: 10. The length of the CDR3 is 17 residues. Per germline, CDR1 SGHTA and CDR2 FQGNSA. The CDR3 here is CASSLAQLAGGRDTQYF. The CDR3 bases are TGTGCCAGCAGCCTCGCCCAACTAGCGGGGGGGAGAGATACGCAGTATTTT.

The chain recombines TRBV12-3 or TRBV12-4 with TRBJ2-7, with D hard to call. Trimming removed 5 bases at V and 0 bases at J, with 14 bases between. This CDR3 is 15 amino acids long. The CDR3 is CASSPTPQYSYEQYF. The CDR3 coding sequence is TGTGCCAGCAGTCCCACTCCCCAGTACTCCTACGAGCAGTACTTC.

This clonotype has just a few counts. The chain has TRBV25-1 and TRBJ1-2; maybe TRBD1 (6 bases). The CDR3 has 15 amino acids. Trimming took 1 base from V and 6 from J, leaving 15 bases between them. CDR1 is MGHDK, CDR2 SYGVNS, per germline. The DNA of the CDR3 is TGTGCCAGCAGTGAATCATCCCCAGGGGCGGATGGCTACACCTTC. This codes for CASSESSPGADGYTF.

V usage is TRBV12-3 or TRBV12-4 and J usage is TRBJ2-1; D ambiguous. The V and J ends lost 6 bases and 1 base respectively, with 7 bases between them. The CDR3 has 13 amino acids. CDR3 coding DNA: TGTGCCAGCAGGGCAGTATCCTACAATGAGCAGTTCTTC. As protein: CASRAVSYNEQFF.

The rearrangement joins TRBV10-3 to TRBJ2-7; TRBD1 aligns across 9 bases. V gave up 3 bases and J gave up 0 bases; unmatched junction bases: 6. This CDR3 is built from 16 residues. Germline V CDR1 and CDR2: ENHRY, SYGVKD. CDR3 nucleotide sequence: TGTGCCATCAGTGACACAGGACAGGGGCTCTCCTACGAGCAGTACTTC. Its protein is CAISDTGQGLSYEQYF.

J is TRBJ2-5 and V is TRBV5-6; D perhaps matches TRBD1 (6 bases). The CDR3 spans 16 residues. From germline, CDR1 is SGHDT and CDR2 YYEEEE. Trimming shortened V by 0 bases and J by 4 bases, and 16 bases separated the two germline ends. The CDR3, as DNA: TGTGCCAGCAGCTTGGATTGGGGGCGACTGGGAGAGACCCAGTACTTC. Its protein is CASSLDWGRLGETQYF.

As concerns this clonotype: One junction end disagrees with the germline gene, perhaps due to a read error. The CDR3 is CVSSLSPGRTDTQYF. In nucleotides, the CDR3 is TGTGTCAGCAGCTTATCCCCGGGTCGCACAGATACGCAGTATTTT. The chain carries TRBV7-9 and TRBJ2-3; D is unclear. The CDR3 extends over 15 amino acids. CDR1 and CDR2 (germline): SEHNR, FQNEAQ (reference sequence). Combining the CDR3 with reference TRBV7-9 and TRBJ2-3 gives the whole variable domain DTGVSQNPRHKITKRGQNVTFRCDPISEHNRLYWYRQTLGQGPEFLTYFQNEAQLEKSRLLSDRFSAERPKGSFSTLEIQRTEQGDSAMYLCVSSLSPGRTDTQYFGPGTRLTVL.

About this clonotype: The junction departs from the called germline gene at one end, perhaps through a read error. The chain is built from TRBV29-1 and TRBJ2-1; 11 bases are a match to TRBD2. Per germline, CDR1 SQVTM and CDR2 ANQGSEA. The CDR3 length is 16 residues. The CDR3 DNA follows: TGCAGCACCTGGACTAGCGGGCGAACCTTTTACAATGAGCGGTTCTTC. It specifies CSTWTSGRTFYNERFF.

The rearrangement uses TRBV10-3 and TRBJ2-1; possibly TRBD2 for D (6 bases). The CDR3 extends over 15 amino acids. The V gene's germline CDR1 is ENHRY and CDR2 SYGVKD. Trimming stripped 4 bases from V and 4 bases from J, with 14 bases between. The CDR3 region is CAISAGTGQYNEQFF. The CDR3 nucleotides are TGTGCCATCAGTGCTGGGACTGGGCAATACAATGAGCAGTTCTTC.

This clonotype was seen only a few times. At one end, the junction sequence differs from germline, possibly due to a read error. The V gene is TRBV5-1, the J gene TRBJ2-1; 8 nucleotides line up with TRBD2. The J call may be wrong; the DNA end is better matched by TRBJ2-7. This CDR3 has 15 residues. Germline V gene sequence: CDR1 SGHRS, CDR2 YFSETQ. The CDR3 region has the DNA TGTGCCAGCAGCTTAAGCGGGAGCTCCTACAATGAGCAGTACTTC. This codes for CASSLSGSSYNEQYF.

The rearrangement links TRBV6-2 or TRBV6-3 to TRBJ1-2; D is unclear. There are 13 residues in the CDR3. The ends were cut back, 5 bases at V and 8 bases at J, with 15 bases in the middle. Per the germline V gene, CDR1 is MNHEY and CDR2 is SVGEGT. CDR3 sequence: CASSDLLVGGYTF. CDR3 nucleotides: TGTGCCAGCAGTGACTTATTGGTAGGAGGCTACACCTTC.

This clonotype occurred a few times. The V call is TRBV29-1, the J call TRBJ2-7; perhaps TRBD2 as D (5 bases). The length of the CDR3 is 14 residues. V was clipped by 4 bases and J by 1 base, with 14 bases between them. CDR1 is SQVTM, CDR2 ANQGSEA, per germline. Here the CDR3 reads CSVVFRERSYEQYF. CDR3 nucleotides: TGCAGCGTTGTTTTTCGGGAAAGGTCCTACGAGCAGTACTTC.